This T cell receptor (beta chain) was sequenced for a study of cytomegalovirus exposure and HLA in healthy donors listed by TCRdb under 2017. With respect to the entire study: According to an earlier analysis of a few hundred of the donors, roughly 180 million T cells yielded 90 million to 130 million unique TCR beta sequences and about 300 Gb of sequence data. Besides the first cohort of more than 650 subjects, a separate validation cohort made up of about 120 different subjects was used. A later analysis re-examined previously published TCR beta repertoires from around 670 donors and added high-resolution HLA genotyping to investigate patterns of TCR occurrence. The T cell repertoires of under 700 subjects were profiled by immunosequencing and related to cytomegalovirus serostatus. Every repertoire in the discovery cohort had been generated on one and the same sequencing platform. Among the 398 genotyped donors, about 83% belonged to the genetic ancestry cluster associated with self-reported Caucasian donors. The number of donors typed differed by locus, with roughly 620-630 for A, B, C, DRB1 and DQB1, more than 500 for DQA1, over 600 for DPA1, and some 440 for DPB1. A later genetic analysis took genome-wide SNP genotypes for 398 of the 666 donors and used that subset as a discovery cohort. Both class I and class II loci were covered by HLA typing, at four-digit resolution. Across approximately 400 genotyped donors of the cohort, an average of about 200,000 unique TCR beta nucleotide sequences per donor were sequenced, and about a sixth of those sequences were non-productive. Rather than using new phenotypic data, the later analysis identified candidate immune exposures from TCR beta sequences and from how often those sequences occurred across donors. About five DR-DQ haplotypes were treated as single units for association and clustering because of strong linkage in the cohort. An early release covering 550 to 700 HLA-typed donors comprised roughly 300 gigabases of sequencing data and around 85 million unique TCR sequences. Donor age, sex, ethnicity and CMV serostatus were compiled together with the repertoire data. The study was designed to test whether signatures of past pathogen exposure could be identified by cataloging public T cell receptors. To decide whether each TCR beta V gene segment behaved as functional or pseudogenic, an earlier analysis of fewer than 750 of the donors relied on high-throughput TCR beta sequencing. The study combined high-throughput TCR immunosequencing, statistical association of individual TCRs with disease status, and machine learning to predict cytomegalovirus infection status.

Worth noting for this clone: The antigen this receptor binds is unknown. Base qualities are not at hand, and no much larger clone is one base apart.

The cohort was made up of about 670 healthy bone marrow donors. Cohort members were all nominally healthy when sampled, although unrecorded immune exposures were likely present. The donor was CMV seronegative and was included in the group of several hundred seronegative cohort members. A peripheral blood sample was provided by each donor, and peripheral blood mononuclear cells were used for TCR beta sequencing. Genomic DNA extraction from the blood cell samples was performed with the Qiagen DNeasy Blood Extraction Kit. Results the study describes overall, beyond this receptor: While some public TCRs were present in many individuals, most TCR sequences turned up only very rarely across donors. The presence/absence analyses assumed that sequencing depth was roughly uniform across donors, and that assumption may not be true. In a later genetic analysis, fewer N-insertions in productive TCRs were reported among donors in an Asian-associated ancestry cluster than the 666-donor mean. V-gene and J-gene trimming of TCR beta chains was associated with a missense DCLRE1C variant in a later genetic analysis, and the association was replicated in an independent cohort. When HLA alleles, especially DR and DQ, strongly co-occurred, attributing TCR associations to individual alleles was difficult. The classifier was reported to diagnose cytomegalovirus status with high specificity and sensitivity in both the original and validation cohorts. According to a later analysis, parvovirus B19, influenza, CMV and Epstein-Barr virus appeared linked to several top co-occurrence clusters. Most CMV-associated TCR beta chains appeared to be HLA-restricted in a later analysis, and the HLA associations seemed to be driven largely by CMV exposure. A further reported finding was that TCR beta sequences accurately predicted the HLA-A and HLA-B alleles for most subjects in the first cohort. The sequencing pipeline was judged likely to have produced a cluster of highly shared sequence variants as a technical artifact. It was suggested by the authors that the approach could potentially be generalized to other disease states and immunological phenotypes. Around 16 rarely observed V segments, including chromosome 9 orphons, were excluded from the earlier analysis of approximately 500 of the donors because counts were too low. In vitro tests confirmed that a few of the cytomegalovirus-associated TCR beta chains recognize cytomegalovirus antigens. A later analysis associated 15,000 to 20,000 TCR beta sequences with specific HLA alleles at a false discovery rate of 0.05. In an earlier analysis of 587 of the donors, most TCR beta V segments appeared in productive rearrangements about 90% or about 30% of the time, broadly matching IMGT annotations. A total of some 180 TCR beta chains were listed by the study as associated with cytomegalovirus. Immune exposure information for the cohort was limited to CMV serostatus. In a later analysis, TCR association rates were found to vary across HLA loci, with the most associated TCRs seen for DRB1 alleles and the fewest for HLA-C alleles. In a later analysis, HLA-associated TCR beta chains were found to be more clonally expanded and to have lower generation probabilities than equally common non-associated chains. This cohort had only TCR beta chains sequenced, and the lack of alpha or paired-chain data limited which features could be detected. Linkage disequilibrium might explain the correlated functional status among segregating V segments, but an unknown experimental factor could not be ruled out. HLA typing was unavailable for some donors at each locus, so association tests used only the typed subset.

The receptor library was made with the immunoSEQ multiplex PCR assay. For the multiplex PCR, a mixture combining 60 forward primers for TCR Vbeta segments and 13 reverse primers for TCR Jbeta segments was used. A multiplex PCR assay on genomic DNA amplified the CDR3 region of rearranged TCR beta genes. The amplified TCR beta libraries were sequenced on the Illumina HiSeq System as 87-base-pair reads. As for the original processing: Across the roughly 640 repertoires, a later analysis counted 60 million to 90 million unique TCR beta chains, around 11 million of which were shared by at least two donors. Raw reads were error-corrected and collapsed into unique sequences by a nearest-neighbor algorithm in which closely related sequences were merged to remove PCR and sequencing errors. Alignment of CDR3 sequences to IMGT reference sequences was used to assign V, D and J gene segments. For a sequence to be retained, a match of at least six nucleotides to both a V gene segment and a J gene segment was required. Rearrangements were called productive when the CDR3 lacked stop codons and stayed in frame with V and J; all others were non-productive. CDR3 was defined according to IMGT convention as the region running from the second conserved V-encoded cysteine to the conserved J-encoded phenylalanine. The earlier analysis of some 540 of the donors excluded any sequence lacking an unambiguous match to a single V gene segment. An earlier analysis of around 600 of the donors classified V segments as functional when productive rearrangements were above 56.7% and as segregating when the standard deviation between donors was above 5%. A statistical classification framework was developed to diagnose cytomegalovirus status using the catalog of TCR beta chain sequences. In a later analysis, V and J genes were assigned by comparing TCR nucleotide sequences against IMGT/GENE-DB human TR gene sequences. Using the TCRdist pipeline, a later analysis assigned CDR3 sequences along with most-parsimonious VDJ recombination scenarios. In a later analysis, each TCR beta chain was defined by its CDR3 amino acid sequence together with its V-gene family, and reads lacking a unique V-gene family were excluded. In a later analysis, some 600 highly shared, low-generation-probability nucleotide sequences were removed to address suspected cross-contamination and a sequencing artifact. In a later analysis, a clonal expansion index was calculated for each public chain from normalized within-repertoire ranks of inferred template counts. A later analysis computed generation probabilities with a VDJ recombination model fitted to out-of-frame rearrangements, and checked the results against IGoR. A later analysis scored TCR-TCR, TCR-HLA and TCR-CMV co-occurrence with hypergeometric tests, applying a repertoire-size bias correction to TCR pairs. False discovery rates were estimated in a later analysis by permuting HLA or CMV assignments 20 times. A later analysis grouped co-occurring TCRs with DBSCAN, adding TCRdist sequence similarity when clustering within HLA-allele-positive subsets. Co-occurrence clustering excluded repertoires with fewer than 30,000 or more than 120,000 public chains, plus five with anomalous nucleotide sharing. In its TCRdb copy, this immuneACCESS table keeps in-frame sequences only and misses some clones. Where compared with another copy, unresolved V genes explain less than half of these, and the others have no known cause. The V and J calls and clone size come from that table; D and trimming were worked out from the DNA. This sample holds about 160,000 clones; 80% were observed only once. The ten largest clones take up under 6% of the sample.

Sequencing used PBMCs. This clonotype was sampled from a young man in good health and CMV-seronegative.

The CDR3 in this case is CASSASKLGGGPVETQYF. The nucleotides are TGTGCCAGCAGCGCCTCGAAGTTGGGGGGAGGGCCAGTGGAGACCCAGTACTTC. The V and J genes are TRBV9 and TRBJ2-5; TRBD2 matches 7 bases in the middle. Spanning cysteine to phenylalanine, the CDR3 consists of 18 amino acids. The kept DNA is CDR3 alone, 54 bases in frame from the first base. CDR1 is given as SGDLS and CDR2 as YYNGEE, both from the germline V gene. V lost 3 bases and J lost 5 bases, and the count of bases not matched to a germline gene is 19.